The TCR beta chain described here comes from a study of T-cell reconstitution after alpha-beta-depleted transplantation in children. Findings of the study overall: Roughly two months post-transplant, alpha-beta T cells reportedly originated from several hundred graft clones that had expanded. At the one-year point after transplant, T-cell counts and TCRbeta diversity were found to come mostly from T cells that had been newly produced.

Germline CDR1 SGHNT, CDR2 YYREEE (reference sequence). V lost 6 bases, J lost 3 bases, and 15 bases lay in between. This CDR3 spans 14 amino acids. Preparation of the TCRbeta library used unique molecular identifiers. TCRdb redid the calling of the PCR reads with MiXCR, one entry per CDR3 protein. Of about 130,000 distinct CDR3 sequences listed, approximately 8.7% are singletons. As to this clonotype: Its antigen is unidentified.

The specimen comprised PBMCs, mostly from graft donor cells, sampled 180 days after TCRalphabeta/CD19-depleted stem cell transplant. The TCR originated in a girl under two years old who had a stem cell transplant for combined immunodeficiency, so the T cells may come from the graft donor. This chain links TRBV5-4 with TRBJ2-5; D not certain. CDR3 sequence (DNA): TGTGCCAGCACCCTTTGGTGGGCGAAAGAGACCCAGTACTTC. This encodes CASTLWWAKETQYF.